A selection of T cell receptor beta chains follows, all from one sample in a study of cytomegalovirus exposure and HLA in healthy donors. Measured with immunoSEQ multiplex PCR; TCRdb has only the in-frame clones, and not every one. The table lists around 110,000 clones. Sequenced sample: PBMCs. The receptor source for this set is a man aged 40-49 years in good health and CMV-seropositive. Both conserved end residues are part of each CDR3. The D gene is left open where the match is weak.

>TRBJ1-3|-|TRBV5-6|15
CASSLVSGSGNTIYF
TGTGCCAGCAGCTTGGTGTCAGGCTCTGGAAACACCATATATTTT
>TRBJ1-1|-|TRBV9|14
CASSVQGGNTEAFF
TGTGCCAGCAGCGTACAGGGTGGGAACACTGAAGCTTTCTTT
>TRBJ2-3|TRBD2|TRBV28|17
CASTENPGGGSTDTQYF
TGTGCCAGCACCGAGAATCCGGGAGGGGGAAGCACAGATACGCAGTATTTT
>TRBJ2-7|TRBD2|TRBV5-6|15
CASSLETSRLYEQYF
TGTGCCAGCAGCTTGGAGACTAGCAGACTCTACGAGCAGTACTTC
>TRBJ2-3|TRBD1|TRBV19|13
CATRSQGADTQYF
TGTGCCACGCGTTCACAGGGGGCTGATACGCAGTATTTT
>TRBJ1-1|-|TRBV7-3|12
CASSLLGGEAFF
TGTGCCAGCAGCTTATTGGGGGGTGAAGCTTTCTTT
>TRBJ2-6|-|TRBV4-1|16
CASSQPGTSGANVLTF
TGCGCCAGCAGCCAGCCCGGGACATCTGGGGCCAACGTCCTGACTTTC
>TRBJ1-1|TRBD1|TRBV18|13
CASSPTGGTEAFF
TGTGCCAGCTCACCAACAGGGGGCACTGAAGCTTTCTTT
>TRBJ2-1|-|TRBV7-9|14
CASSEGGGYNEQFF
TGTGCCAGCAGCGAAGGGGGGGGTTACAATGAGCAGTTCTTC
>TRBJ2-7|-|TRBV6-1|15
CASSEAGGGGYEQYF
TGTGCCAGCAGTGAAGCTGGTGGGGGAGGCTACGAGCAGTACTTC
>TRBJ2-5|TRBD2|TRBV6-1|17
CASSEGPERGRWETQYF
TGTGCCAGCAGTGAAGGACCCGAGCGGGGGCGGTGGGAGACCCAGTACTTC
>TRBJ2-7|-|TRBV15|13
CATSPASAYEQYF
TGTGCCACCAGCCCTGCATCGGCCTACGAGCAGTACTTC
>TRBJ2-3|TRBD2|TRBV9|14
CASSAGSGPDTQYF
TGTGCCAGCAGCGCGGGTAGCGGGCCAGATACGCAGTATTTT
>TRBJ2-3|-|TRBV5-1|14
CASSFRQSTDTQYF
TGCGCCAGCAGCTTCCGACAGAGCACAGATACGCAGTATTTT